The 12 T cell receptor beta chains below were found in one sample sequenced in a study of blood T cell repertoires in COVID-19. Profiling relied on immunoSEQ multiplex PCR, and the TCRdb table lists in-frame clones only, not all of them. Found here are about 160,000 clones, 90% of them singletons; the top ten hold roughly 0.56%. Input material: peripheral blood. The receptors originated from a man in his fifties or sixties with acute or convalescent COVID-19.

The gene calls are TRBV11-2 and TRBJ2-3; D is unresolved. The CDR3 has 15 amino acids. Germline-derived CDR1 and CDR2 are SGHAT and FQNNGV. The ends were cut back, 6 bases at V and 2 bases at J, with 15 bases in the middle. The CDR3 loop reads CASSLGPSDTDTQYF. The DNA of the CDR3 is TGTGCCAGCAGTCTAGGTCCCTCGGACACAGATACGCAGTATTTT.

This chain uses TRBV5-1 with TRBJ2-1, with D possibly TRBD1 on 6 matching bases. The CDR3 contains 12 residues. V lost 5 bases and J 6 bases, leaving 9 bases between the germline ends. Germline V gene data show CDR1 as SGHRS and CDR2 as YFSETQ. DNA for the CDR3: TGCGCCAGCAGGGCAGGGGTCAATGAGCAGTTCTTC. This gives the protein CASRAGVNEQFF.

The chain couples TRBV7-9 to TRBJ1-4; D remains ambiguous. The length of the CDR3 is 15 residues. Germline values: CDR1 SEHNR, CDR2 FQNEAQ (reference sequence). V was pared by 5 bases and J by 4 bases, with 14 bases between. CDR3 nucleotide sequence: TGTGCCAGCAGCGACGTCGACGGGTTTAATGAAAAACTGTTTTTT. It codes for CASSDVDGFNEKLFF.

V is TRBV27 and J is TRBJ1-5, with 10 bases fitting TRBD1. Germline V CDR1 and CDR2: MNHEY, SMNVEV (reference sequence). Trimming cost V 5 bases and J 2 bases; bases outside gene matches: 12. CDR3 size: 18 residues. CDR3 sequence reads: CASSPLSGTGVRNQPQHF. In nucleotides, the CDR3 is TGTGCCAGCAGTCCGCTTTCCGGGACAGGGGTTCGCAATCAGCCCCAGCATTTT.

This clone appeared a single time. The chain employs TRBV2 and TRBJ1-3; no clear D gene. The CDR3 is made up of 13 amino acids. V was trimmed by 9 bases and J by 0 bases, leaving 9 bases between them. Germline V CDR1 and CDR2: SNHLY, FYNNEI. CDR3: CASLRSSGNTIYF. The CDR3 DNA sequence: TGTGCCAGTCTTAGGAGCTCTGGAAACACCATATATTTT.

The chain carries TRBV21-1 and TRBJ2-7; the table's TRBD2 call for D was not verified on the DNA. TRBV21-1 is a pseudogene locus. The CDR3 totals 16 residues. CDR3 sequence: CASRSGLAAISYEQYF. The CDR3 nucleotides read TGTGCCAGCCGCTCCGGACTAGCCGCGATATCCTACGAGCAGTACTTC.

This chain joins TRBV15 and TRBJ2-2, with 11 bases fitting TRBD2. The CDR3 extends over 17 amino acids. The V gene end was trimmed by 3 bases and the J gene end by 6 bases; junction bases not matched to a gene: 9. CDR1 LNHNV and CDR2 YYDKDF come from the germline V gene (reference sequence). The CDR3 region is CATSRTPGLAAPGELFF. CDR3 coding DNA: TGTGCCACCAGCAGGACTCCGGGACTAGCGGCACCCGGGGAGCTGTTTTTT.

The V call is TRBV18, the J call TRBJ2-7; D may be TRBD2 (6 bases). CDR1 and CDR2 (germline): KGHSH, LQKENI. Deletions cut 2 bases from V and 5 bases from J, with 19 bases between. The CDR3 consists of 16 residues. The CDR3 sequence is CASSPAQTATGDEQYV. The CDR3 coding sequence is TGTGCCAGCTCACCAGCTCAGACAGCTACGGGGGACGAGCAGTACGTC.

This clone was recorded only once. Other DNA sequences within the sample encode an identical CDR3. The chain uses TRBV29-1 and TRBJ1-1, with TRBD1 identical over 8 bases. This CDR3 is 13 amino acids long. In germline, CDR1 is SQVTM, CDR2 ANQGSEA. V lost 3 bases to trimming and J lost 1 base; unmatched junction nucleotides: 1. The CDR3: CSVEGQENTEAFF. CDR3 coding DNA: TGCAGCGTTGAGGGACAGGAGAACACTGAAGCTTTCTTT.

This clone was found once. The sample contains more than one DNA sequence encoding this CDR3. Written as DNA, the CDR3 is TGTGCCAGCAGCTTCAGGAACACTGAAGCTTTCTTT. It specifies CASSFRNTEAFF. This chain joins TRBV11-1 and TRBJ1-1; D is ambiguous. In germline, CDR1 is SGHAT, CDR2 FQDESV (reference sequence). The CDR3 extends over 12 amino acids. V was clipped by 3 bases and J by 1 base, with 3 bases between them.

The chain combines TRBV27 with TRBJ2-2; 7 bases fit TRBD1. This CDR3 is built from 15 residues. V was pared by 8 bases and J by 7 bases, with 13 bases of the junction left unmatched. Looked up from germline, CDR1 is MNHEY and CDR2 is SMNVEV (reference sequence). This chain's CDR3 is CASARAGGKNGELFF. CDR3 coding DNA: TGTGCCAGCGCCCGAGCAGGGGGAAAAAACGGGGAGCTGTTTTTT.

The J gene is TRBJ2-5, the V gene TRBV5-4, with D tentatively TRBD2 (6 bases). The germline V and J ends were trimmed by 0 bases and 5 bases, with 14 bases remaining between them. CDR1 and CDR2 from the germline V gene are SGHNT and YYREEE (reference sequence). This CDR3 spans 15 amino acids. The DNA for the CDR3 is TGTGCCAGCAGCTTGGATGCTAGCCGGGGGGAGACCCAGTACTTC. This gives the protein CASSLDASRGETQYF.